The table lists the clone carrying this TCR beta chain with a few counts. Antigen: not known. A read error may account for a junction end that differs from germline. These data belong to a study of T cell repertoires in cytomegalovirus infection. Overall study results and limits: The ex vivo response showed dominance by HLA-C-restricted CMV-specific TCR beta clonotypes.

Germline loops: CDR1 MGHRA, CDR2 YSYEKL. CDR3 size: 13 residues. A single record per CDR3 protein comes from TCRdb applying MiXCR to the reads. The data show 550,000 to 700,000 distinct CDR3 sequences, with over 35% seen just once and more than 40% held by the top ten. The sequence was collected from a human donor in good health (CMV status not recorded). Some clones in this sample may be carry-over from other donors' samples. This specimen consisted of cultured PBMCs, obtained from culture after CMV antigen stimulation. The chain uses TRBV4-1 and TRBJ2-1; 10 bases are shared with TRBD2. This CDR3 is CASSQGSGGTKFF. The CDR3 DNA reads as TGTGCCAGCAGCCAAGGTAGCGGGGGGACTAAGTTCTTC.